One sample yielded the 29 T cell receptor beta chains listed below, sequenced in a study of T cell responses to AZD1222 COVID-19 vaccine. Measured with immunoSEQ multiplex PCR; TCRdb has only the in-frame clones, and not every one. The repertoire consists of 150,000 to 180,000 clones, with over 75% occurring once and the leading ten covering around 1.9%. Sequences were derived from peripheral blood, sampled on day 0 of AZD1222 vaccination. All receptors come from an adult in good health.

The rearrangement links TRBV20-1 to TRBJ2-1; 7 positions agree with TRBD1. The junction had 8 bases not matched to a gene; V was cut back by 3 bases and J by 6 bases. CDR3 size: 14 residues. Germline V CDR1 and CDR2: DFQATT, SNEGSKA (reference sequence). The CDR3 region has the DNA TGCAGTGCTAGTGAGCAGGGGGAATCCAATGAGCAGTTCTTC. Its protein product is CSASEQGESNEQFF.

The chain joins TRBV27 to TRBJ1-1; D not certain. CDR1 and CDR2 from the germline V gene are MNHEY and SMNVEV (reference sequence). This CDR3 has 13 residues. The V gene lost 5 bases and the J gene lost 6 bases, with 13 bases spanning the gap. The chain's CDR3 is CASSPNSASEAFF. The CDR3 coding sequence is TGTGCCAGCAGTCCCAACTCTGCGTCTGAAGCTTTCTTT.

The V call is TRBV19, the J call TRBJ1-6; perhaps TRBD1 as D (5 bases). This CDR3 comprises 16 residues. Trimming took off 4 bases at V and 0 bases at J, with 10 bases between the two ends. CDR1 is LNHDA, CDR2 SQIVND, per germline (reference sequence). The DNA of the CDR3 is TGTGCCAGTAGTACAAGACAGAGCTCCTATAATTCACCCCTCCACTTT. Its protein is CASSTRQSSYNSPLHF.

The rearrangement joins TRBV28 to TRBJ1-2, with TRBD1 matching 10 bases. CDR3 size: 15 residues. V lost 4 bases and J lost 7; bases outside the gene matches: 9. The germline V gene encodes CDR1 MDHEN and CDR2 SYDVKM. The CDR3 spells CASSYSRQGAFGYTF. The CDR3 nucleotides are TGTGCCAGCAGTTATTCGAGACAGGGGGCGTTTGGCTACACCTTC.

The rearrangement joins TRBV11-2 to TRBJ2-1; 12 bases match TRBD2. The V gene's germline CDR1 is SGHAT and CDR2 FQNNGV. The CDR3 runs 15 residues. With V trimmed by 6 bases and J by 3 bases, 3 bases remained unmatched. The CDR3 loop is CASSLAGGGYNEQFF. Here the CDR3 DNA reads TGTGCCAGCAGTCTAGCGGGAGGGGGCTACAATGAGCAGTTCTTC. The full variable domain, completed using reference TRBV11-2 and TRBJ2-1, is EAGVAQSPRYKIIEKRQSVAFWCNPISGHATLYWYQQILGQGPKLLIQFQNNGVVDDSQLPKDRFSAERLKGVDSTLKIQPAKLEDSAVYLCASSLAGGGYNEQFFGPGTRLTVL.

This chain connects TRBV9 to TRBJ1-2, with D perhaps matching TRBD1 (5 bases). Germline loops: CDR1 SGDLS, CDR2 YYNGEE. The CDR3 loop spans 13 amino acids. V lost 3 bases, J lost 9 bases, and 15 bases lay in between. CDR3 bases: TGTGCCAGCAGCGAGGGGTCACAAATTCGCTACACCTTC. Protein: CASSEGSQIRYTF.

The CDR3 sequence is CASGRDTQETQYF. The CDR3 coding sequence is TGTGCCAGTGGCCGGGACACCCAAGAGACCCAGTACTTC. The V call is TRBV19, the J call TRBJ2-5, with D maybe TRBD1 (6 bases). Germline assignment: CDR1 LNHDA and CDR2 SQIVND (reference sequence). CDR3 length: 13 residues. The ends were cut back, 8 bases at V and 1 base at J, with 11 bases in the middle.

The V and J genes are TRBV11-2 and TRBJ2-7; D is ambiguous. CDR3 length: 19 amino acids. Trimming took off 5 bases at V and 0 bases at J, with 26 bases between the two ends. Germline lookup yields CDR1 SGHAT and CDR2 FQNNGV. CDR3 loop: CASSPSLPPRNIVSYEQYF. CDR3 coding DNA: TGTGCCAGCAGCCCAAGTCTACCGCCGCGGAACATCGTCTCCTACGAGCAGTACTTC. Full variable domain (remainder filled in from reference TRBV11-2 and TRBJ2-7): EAGVAQSPRYKIIEKRQSVAFWCNPISGHATLYWYQQILGQGPKLLIQFQNNGVVDDSQLPKDRFSAERLKGVDSTLKIQPAKLEDSAVYLCASSPSLPPRNIVSYEQYFGPGTRLTVT.

The CDR3: CASSLGTSAVDEQFF. The CDR3 region has the DNA TGTGCCAGCAGTTTAGGGACTAGCGCTGTCGATGAGCAGTTCTTC. V usage is TRBV28 and J usage is TRBJ2-1; 10 bases match TRBD2. V lost 2 bases to trimming and J lost 8 bases; unmatched junction nucleotides: 6. The CDR3 runs to 15 residues. Germline values: CDR1 MDHEN, CDR2 SYDVKM. The full variable domain, in which reference TRBV28 and TRBJ2-1 provide the parts outside the CDR3, is DVKVTQSSRYLVKRTGEKVFLECVQDMDHENMFWYRQDPGLGLRLIYFSYDVKMKEKGDIPEGYSVSREKKERFSLILESASTNQTSMYLCASSLGTSAVDEQFFGPGTRLTVL.

This sequence joins TRBV25-1 and TRBJ1-2, with a weak D call TRBD1 (5 bases). This CDR3 region has 13 residues. Looked up from germline, CDR1 is MGHDK and CDR2 is SYGVNS. Trimming took 3 bases from V and 8 from J, leaving 13 bases between them. This chain's CDR3 is CASSDSGIRGYTF. Here the CDR3 DNA reads TGTGCCAGCAGTGACTCAGGGATTCGCGGCTACACCTTC.

This clone was counted between two and nine times. The chain is built from TRBV6-2 or TRBV6-3 and TRBJ2-1; D possibly corresponds to TRBD2 (5 bases). Germline values: CDR1 MNHEY, CDR2 SVGEGT. V was clipped by 4 bases and J by 1 base, with 8 bases between them. The length of the CDR3 is 14 residues. The DNA for the CDR3 is TGTGCCAGCAGTTCCGGGGATTCCTACAATGAGCAGTTCTTC. It specifies CASSSGDSYNEQFF.

The chain has TRBV4-1 and TRBJ2-2; D uncertain. Between the trimmed V and J ends, which lost 1 base and 5 bases, there was a span of 14 bases. Germline CDR1 and CDR2: MGHRA and YSYEKL. The CDR3 contains 16 residues. This CDR3 reads CASSQAPLRLTGELFF. In DNA form, the CDR3 reads TGCGCCAGCAGCCAAGCCCCTCTAAGACTGACCGGGGAGCTGTTTTTT.

The chain joins TRBV18 to TRBJ1-1, with D possibly matching TRBD1 (5 bases). The CDR3 contains 15 residues. The germline gives CDR1 KGHSH, CDR2 LQKENI. Trimming removed 4 bases at V and 0 bases at J, with 12 bases between. The CDR3 loop is CASSQTGTVNTEAFF. The CDR3 DNA sequence: TGTGCCAGCTCACAAACCGGGACGGTGAACACTGAAGCTTTCTTT. The entire variable domain, with the rest obtained from reference TRBV18 and TRBJ1-1, is as follows: NAGVMQNPRHLVRRRGQEARLRCSPMKGHSHVYWYRQLPEEGLKFMVYLQKENIIDESGMPKERFSAEFPKEGPSILRIQQVVRGDSAAYFCASSQTGTVNTEAFFGQGTRLTVV.

The genes are TRBV2 and TRBJ1-3; tentatively, D is TRBD1 (5 bases). This CDR3 region has 14 residues. Per the germline V gene, CDR1 is SNHLY and CDR2 is FYNNEI. V lost 9 bases, J lost 4 bases, and 16 bases lay in between. CDR3: CASRWGREGNTIYF. The CDR3 DNA is TGTGCCAGTCGCTGGGGCCGTGAGGGAAACACCATATATTTT. Looking up the rest from reference TRBV2 and TRBJ1-3 gives the full variable domain: EPEVTQTPSHQVTQMGQEVILRCVPISNHLYFYWYRQILGQKVEFLVSFYNNEISEKSEIFDDQFSVERPDGSNFTLKIRSTKLEDSAMYFCASRWGREGNTIYFGEGSWLTVV.

This chain links TRBV18 with TRBJ1-5; D is possibly TRBD1 (6 bases). There are 13 residues in the CDR3. V lost 6 bases, J lost 6 bases, and 12 bases lay in between. Germline lookup yields CDR1 KGHSH and CDR2 LQKENI. The CDR3, as DNA: TGTGCCAGCTCCGAACAGGGTTTTCAGCCCCAGCATTTT. Translated, it gives CASSEQGFQPQHF. The full variable domain, with the rest looked up from reference TRBV18 and TRBJ1-5, is NAGVMQNPRHLVRRRGQEARLRCSPMKGHSHVYWYRQLPEEGLKFMVYLQKENIIDESGMPKERFSAEFPKEGPSILRIQQVVRGDSAAYFCASSEQGFQPQHFGDGTRLSIL.

The chain couples TRBV6-5 to TRBJ1-1; 7 nucleotides align to TRBD1. Trimming took 5 bases from V and 6 from J; bases not matched to a gene: 6. Looked up from germline, CDR1 is MNHEY and CDR2 is SVGAGI. The CDR3 spans 13 residues. The CDR3 DNA sequence: TGTGCCAGCAGTCCGGACAGGAGCTCTGAAGCTTTCTTT. Its translation is CASSPDRSSEAFF.

This chain uses TRBV27 with TRBJ1-6; no reliable D call. CDR1 and CDR2 from the germline V gene are MNHEY and SMNVEV (reference sequence). Trimming took 5 bases from V and 3 from J, leaving 5 bases between them. The CDR3 is 13 amino acids. In nucleotides, the CDR3 is TGTGCCAGCAGTCTGTACTATAATTCACCCCTCCACTTT. Its translation is CASSLYYNSPLHF.

The chain links TRBV28 to TRBJ1-1, with 8 bases lining up with TRBD1. The germline V gene has CDR1 MDHEN and CDR2 SYDVKM. This CDR3 comprises 15 residues. Trimming took 6 bases from V and 5 from J; bases not matched to a gene: 11. The CDR3 sequence: CASRTVQGGWTEAFF. The CDR3, as DNA: TGTGCCAGCAGGACCGTACAGGGGGGTTGGACTGAAGCTTTCTTT.

V gene TRBV25-1 combines with J gene TRBJ2-7; TRBD1 aligns across 7 bases. CDR3 length: 10 residues. Germline V CDR1 and CDR2: MGHDK, SYGVNS. J lost 6 bases, V lost 7 bases, and 0 bases had no gene match. The CDR3 reads CASNRGEQYF. The CDR3 nucleotides are TGTGCCAGCAACAGGGGCGAGCAGTACTTC.

This rearrangement joins TRBV10-3 to TRBJ2-5; tentatively, D is TRBD1 (5 bases). Germline assignment: CDR1 ENHRY and CDR2 SYGVKD. CDR3 size: 16 residues. Trimming stripped 4 bases from V and 2 bases from J, with 17 bases between. CDR3 protein: CAISAGLRTNQETQYF. The CDR3 bases are TGTGCCATCAGTGCTGGGTTGAGGACAAATCAAGAGACCCAGTACTTC.

The rearrangement links TRBV14 to TRBJ1-1, with 7 bases lining up with TRBD1. After removal of 1 base from V and 4 bases from J, the junction contained 6 bases not matched to a gene. The CDR3 has 15 residues. Germline V gene sequence: CDR1 SGHDN, CDR2 FVKESK. The CDR3 loop reads CASSQATGMSTEAFF. The CDR3 DNA sequence: TGTGCCAGCAGCCAAGCGACAGGGATGTCCACTGAAGCTTTCTTT.

Written as DNA, the CDR3 is TGTGCCAGCAGCCTGGACTACCCGAAAAACTACGAGCAGTACTTC. This sequence encodes CASSLDYPKNYEQYF. V usage is TRBV7-9 and J usage is TRBJ2-7, with a possible D match to TRBD2 (6 bases). Germline V gene lookup returns CDR1 SEHNR and CDR2 FQNEAQ (reference sequence). V was shortened by 5 bases and J by 3 bases, with 17 bases between the two germline ends. The CDR3 has 15 residues.

This clone was counted between two and nine times. The chain combines TRBV4-1 with TRBJ1-1; 7 bases map to TRBD1. The CDR3 spans 16 residues. Germline V lookup: CDR1 MGHRA, CDR2 YSYEKL. The J segment lost 0 bases and the V segment lost 4 bases, leaving 8 bases of the junction unmatched. The CDR3 sequence: CASSPQTGTVNTEAFF. For the CDR3, the DNA is TGCGCCAGCAGCCCCCAAACCGGGACAGTGAACACTGAAGCTTTCTTT.

The chain is built from TRBV28 and TRBJ1-6; TRBD1 matches at 9 bases. This CDR3 contains 14 residues. Germline CDR1 MDHEN, CDR2 SYDVKM. Trimming removed 6 bases from V and 11 bases from J; junction bases left unmatched: 8. CDR3 nucleotide sequence: TGTGCCAGCAGGCCCGGGACAGGGAAAACACCCCTCCACTTT. It specifies CASRPGTGKTPLHF.

The V call is TRBV5-1, the J call TRBJ2-5, with D possibly matching TRBD1 (6 bases). The CDR3 extends over 15 amino acids. Germline V CDR1 and CDR2: SGHRS, YFSETQ. Between the trimmed V and J ends, which lost 2 bases and 1 base, there was a span of 12 bases. The CDR3 loop is CASSFTGTPQETQYF. In DNA form, the CDR3 reads TGCGCCAGCAGCTTCACCGGGACACCCCAAGAGACCCAGTACTTC.

The chain couples TRBV24-1 to TRBJ1-4, with D possibly TRBD1 on 6 matching bases. The CDR3 runs to 14 residues. Germline-derived CDR1 and CDR2 are KGHDR and SFDVKD. Trimming removed 7 bases from V and 2 bases from J, with 10 bases in between. Here the CDR3 reads CATSLGGTNEKLFF. The CDR3 nucleotides are TGTGCCACCAGCTTAGGGGGGACTAATGAAAAACTGTTTTTT.

The rearrangement links TRBV5-6 to TRBJ2-3; the match to TRBD1 covers 11 bases. V lost 4 bases to trimming and J lost 3 bases; unmatched junction nucleotides: 1. The CDR3 is 14 amino acids. Germline loops: CDR1 SGHDT, CDR2 YYEEEE. In DNA form, the CDR3 reads TGTGCCAGCAGCGGACAGGGGGCAACAGATACGCAGTATTTT. It codes for CASSGQGATDTQYF.

J is TRBJ2-1 and V is TRBV5-5, with D possibly TRBD1 on 5 matching bases. Germline CDR1 and CDR2: SGHKS and YYEKEE (reference sequence). V shed 0 bases and J shed 6 bases, with 13 bases lying between them. The CDR3 covers 15 residues. CDR3 in DNA: TGTGCCAGCAGCTTGGGGCCAGGGCACGGCAATGAGCAGTTCTTC. Its protein is CASSLGPGHGNEQFF.

Concerning this clone: Other DNA sequences in the sample encode the same CDR3. The chain has TRBV7-9 and TRBJ1-6; tentatively, D is TRBD1 (6 bases). Trimming cost V 5 bases and J 4 bases, with 9 bases left between them. Germline CDR1 is SEHNR and CDR2 is FQNEAQ (reference sequence). The CDR3 loop spans 14 amino acids. The CDR3 nucleotides read TGTGCCAGCAGCCTTACAGGGTATAATTCACCCCTCCACTTT. Translated, it gives CASSLTGYNSPLHF.